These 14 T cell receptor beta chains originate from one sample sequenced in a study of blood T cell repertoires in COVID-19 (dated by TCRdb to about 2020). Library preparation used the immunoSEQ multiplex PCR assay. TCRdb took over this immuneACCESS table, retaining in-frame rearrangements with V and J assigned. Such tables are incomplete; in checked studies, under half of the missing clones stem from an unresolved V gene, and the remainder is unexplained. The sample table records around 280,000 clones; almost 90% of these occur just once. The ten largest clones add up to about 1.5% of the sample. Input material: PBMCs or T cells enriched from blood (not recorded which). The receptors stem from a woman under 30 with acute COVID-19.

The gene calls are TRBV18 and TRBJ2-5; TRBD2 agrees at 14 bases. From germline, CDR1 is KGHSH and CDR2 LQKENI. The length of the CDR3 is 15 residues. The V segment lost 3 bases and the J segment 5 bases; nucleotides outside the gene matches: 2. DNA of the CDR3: TGTGCCAGCTCACCGGGACTAGCGGGAGTGGAGACCCAGTACTTC. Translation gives CASSPGLAGVETQYF.

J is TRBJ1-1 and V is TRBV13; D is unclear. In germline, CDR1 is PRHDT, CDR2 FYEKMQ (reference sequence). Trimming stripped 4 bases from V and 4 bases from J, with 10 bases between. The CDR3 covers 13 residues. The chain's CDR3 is CASSSLMRTEAFF. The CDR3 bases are TGTGCCAGCAGCTCACTAATGCGCACTGAAGCTTTCTTT. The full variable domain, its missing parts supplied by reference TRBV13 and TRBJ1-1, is AAGVIQSPRHLIKEKRETATLKCYPIPRHDTVYWYQQGPGQDPQFLISFYEKMQSDKGSIPDRFSAQQFSDYHSELNMSSLELGDSALYFCASSSLMRTEAFFGQGTRLTVV.

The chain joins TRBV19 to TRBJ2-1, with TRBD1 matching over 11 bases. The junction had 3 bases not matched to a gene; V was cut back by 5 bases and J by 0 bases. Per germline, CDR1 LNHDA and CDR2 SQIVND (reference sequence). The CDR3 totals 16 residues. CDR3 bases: TGTGCCAGTAGTGAGGGACAGGGGGTCTCCTACAATGAGCAGTTCTTC. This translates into CASSEGQGVSYNEQFF.

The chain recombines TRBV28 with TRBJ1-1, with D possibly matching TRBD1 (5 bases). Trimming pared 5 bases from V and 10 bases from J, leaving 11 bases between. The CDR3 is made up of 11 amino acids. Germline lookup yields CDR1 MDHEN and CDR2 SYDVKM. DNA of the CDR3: TGTGCCAGCAGTATGTACGGGGGAGCTTTCTTT. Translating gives CASSMYGGAFF.

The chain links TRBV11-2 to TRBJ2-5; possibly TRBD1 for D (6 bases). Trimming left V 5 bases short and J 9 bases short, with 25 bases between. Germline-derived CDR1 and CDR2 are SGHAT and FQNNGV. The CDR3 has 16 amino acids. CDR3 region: CASSPTGWDPKGAQYF. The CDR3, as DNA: TGTGCCAGCAGCCCCACAGGGTGGGACCCCAAAGGGGCCCAGTACTTC.

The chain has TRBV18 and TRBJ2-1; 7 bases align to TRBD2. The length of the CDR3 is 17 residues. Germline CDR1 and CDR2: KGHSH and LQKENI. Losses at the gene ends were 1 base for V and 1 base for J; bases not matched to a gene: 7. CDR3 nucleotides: TGTGCCAGCTCACCACGAGGAGGGAGGGTATCCTACAATGAGCAGTTCTTC. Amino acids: CASSPRGGRVSYNEQFF.

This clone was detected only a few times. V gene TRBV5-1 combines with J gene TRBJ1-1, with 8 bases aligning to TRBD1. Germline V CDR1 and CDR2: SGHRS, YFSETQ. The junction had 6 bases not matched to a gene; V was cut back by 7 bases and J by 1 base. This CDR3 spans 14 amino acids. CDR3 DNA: TGCGCCAGCGGACAGGGACATTCGAACACTGAAGCTTTCTTT. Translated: CASGQGHSNTEAFF.

CDR3 protein: CASRGQGDTEAFF. DNA for the CDR3: TGTGCCAGCAGGGGACAGGGGGACACTGAAGCTTTCTTT. The V and J genes are TRBV12-3 or TRBV12-4 and TRBJ1-1; TRBD1 matches at 11 bases. The CDR3 sequence is 13 residues long. Losses at the gene ends were 6 bases for V and 3 bases for J; bases not matched to a gene: 0.

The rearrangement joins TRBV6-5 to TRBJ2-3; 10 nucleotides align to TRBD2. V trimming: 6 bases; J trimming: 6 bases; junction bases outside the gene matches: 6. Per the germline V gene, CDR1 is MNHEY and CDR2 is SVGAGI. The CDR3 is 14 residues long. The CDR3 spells CASRTSGTRDTQYF. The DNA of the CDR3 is TGTGCCAGCAGAACTAGCGGGACCCGGGATACGCAGTATTTT.

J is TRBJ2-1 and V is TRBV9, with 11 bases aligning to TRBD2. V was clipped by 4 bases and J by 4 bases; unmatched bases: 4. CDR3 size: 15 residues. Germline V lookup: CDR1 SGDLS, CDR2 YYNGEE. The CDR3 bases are TGTGCCAGCAGCAGGACTAGCGGGCTATACAATGAGCAGTTCTTC. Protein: CASSRTSGLYNEQFF.

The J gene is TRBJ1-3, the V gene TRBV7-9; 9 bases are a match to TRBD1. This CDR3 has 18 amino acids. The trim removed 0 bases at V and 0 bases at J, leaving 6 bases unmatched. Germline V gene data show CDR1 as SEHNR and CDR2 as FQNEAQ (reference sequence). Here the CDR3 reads CASSLAGGQGASGNTIYF. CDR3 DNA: TGTGCCAGCAGCTTAGCGGGGGGACAGGGCGCCTCTGGAAACACCATATATTTT.

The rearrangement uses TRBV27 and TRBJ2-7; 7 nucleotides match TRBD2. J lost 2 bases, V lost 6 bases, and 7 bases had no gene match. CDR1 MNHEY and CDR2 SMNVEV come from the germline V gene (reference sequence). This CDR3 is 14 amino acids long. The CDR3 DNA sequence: TGTGCCAGCAGACTGGGGAGCGGGGCCTACGAGCAGTACTTC. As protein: CASRLGSGAYEQYF.

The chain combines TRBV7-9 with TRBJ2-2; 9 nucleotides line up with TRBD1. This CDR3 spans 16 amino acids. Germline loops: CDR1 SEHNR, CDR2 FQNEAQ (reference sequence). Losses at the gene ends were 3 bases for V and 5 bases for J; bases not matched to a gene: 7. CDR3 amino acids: CASSFVGQGRTGELFF. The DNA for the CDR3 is TGTGCCAGCAGCTTCGTAGGACAGGGGAGAACCGGGGAGCTGTTTTTT.

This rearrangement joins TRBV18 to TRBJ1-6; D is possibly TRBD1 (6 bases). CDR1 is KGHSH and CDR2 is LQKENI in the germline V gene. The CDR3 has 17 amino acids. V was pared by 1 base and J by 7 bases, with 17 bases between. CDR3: CASSPQLSSRGNSPLHF. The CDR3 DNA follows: TGTGCCAGCTCACCACAATTGTCTTCTAGGGGGAATTCACCCCTCCACTTT. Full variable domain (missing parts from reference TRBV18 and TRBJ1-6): NAGVMQNPRHLVRRRGQEARLRCSPMKGHSHVYWYRQLPEEGLKFMVYLQKENIIDESGMPKERFSAEFPKEGPSILRIQQVVRGDSAAYFCASSPQLSSRGNSPLHFGNGTRLTVT.